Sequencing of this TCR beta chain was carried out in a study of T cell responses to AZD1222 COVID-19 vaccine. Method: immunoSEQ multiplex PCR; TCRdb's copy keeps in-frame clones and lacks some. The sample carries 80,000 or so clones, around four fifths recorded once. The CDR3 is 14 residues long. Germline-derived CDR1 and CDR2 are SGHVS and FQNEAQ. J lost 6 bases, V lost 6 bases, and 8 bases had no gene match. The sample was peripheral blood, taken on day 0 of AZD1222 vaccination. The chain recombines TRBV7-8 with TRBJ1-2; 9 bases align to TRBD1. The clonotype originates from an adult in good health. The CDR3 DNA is TGTGCCAGCAGTTTACAGGGGGCGTGGGATGGCTACACCTTC. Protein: CASSLQGAWDGYTF.